The 27 T cell receptor beta chains reported below all come from one sample, sequenced in a study of blood T cell repertoires in COVID-19. Generated by immunoSEQ multiplex PCR, the TCRdb table keeps only in-frame clones and is missing some. The sample yields 280,000 or so clones, around 88% seen once. Sequencing was carried out using peripheral blood. These receptors all stem from a woman in her 30s who had recovered from COVID-19.

V gene TRBV14 combines with J gene TRBJ2-7; perhaps TRBD2 as D (7 bases). CDR1 and CDR2 from the germline V gene are SGHDN and FVKESK. This CDR3 contains 14 residues. The ends were cut back, 8 bases at V and 1 base at J, with 15 bases in the middle. The DNA for the CDR3 is TGTGCCAGCGCTGGTGGGGGGGCGTCCTACGAGCAGTACTTC. Encoded protein: CASAGGGASYEQYF.

The chain joins TRBV24-1 to TRBJ1-2, with TRBD1 identical over 9 bases. The CDR3 is 15 residues long. Unmatched junction bases numbered 3, after V lost 3 bases and J lost 2 bases. Germline V gene sequence: CDR1 KGHDR, CDR2 SFDVKD. CDR3 region: CATSDPGTGNYGYTF. The CDR3 nucleotides read TGTGCCACCAGTGATCCCGGGACAGGGAACTATGGCTACACCTTC.

The rearrangement joins TRBV19 to TRBJ1-5; 7 positions match TRBD1. The CDR3 totals 14 residues. V was pared by 4 bases and J by 4 bases, with 4 bases of the junction left unmatched. Germline-derived CDR1 and CDR2 are LNHDA and SQIVND (reference sequence). The CDR3: CASSNTGANQPQHF. CDR3 bases: TGTGCCAGTAGTAACACAGGGGCTAATCAGCCCCAGCATTTT.

This clone was detected many times. This chain joins TRBV6-4 and TRBJ2-2; 9 bases map to TRBD2. The CDR3 runs to 16 residues. Germline-derived CDR1 and CDR2 are MRHNA and SNTAGT. V trimming: 3 bases; J trimming: 5 bases; junction bases outside the gene matches: 7. The CDR3 loop reads CASSEAGTSLTGELFF. The CDR3 nucleotides are TGTGCCAGCAGTGAGGCCGGGACTAGCCTAACCGGGGAGCTGTTTTTT.

The rearrangement links TRBV29-1 to TRBJ1-5; maybe TRBD1 (5 bases). Per the germline V gene, CDR1 is SQVTM and CDR2 is ANQGSEA. This CDR3 spans 13 amino acids. With 4 bases removed from V and 6 bases from J, the gap between germline ends came to 13 bases. In DNA form, the CDR3 reads TGCAGCGTTGTCTGGGGGGGTGGTCAGCCCCAGCATTTT. This codes for CSVVWGGGQPQHF.

Here the CDR3 reads CATSRRQGLYNEQFF. The CDR3 DNA reads as TGTGCCACCAGCAGGCGACAGGGCCTTTACAATGAGCAGTTCTTC. The chain couples TRBV15 to TRBJ2-1; 7 nucleotides line up with TRBD1. CDR1 is LNHNV and CDR2 is YYDKDF in the germline V gene (reference sequence). The CDR3 covers 15 residues. V lost 3 bases, J lost 4 bases, and 6 bases stayed unmatched. The variable domain in full, completed from reference TRBV15 and TRBJ2-1, reads DAMVIQNPRYQVTQFGKPVTLSCSQTLNHNVMYWYQQKSSQAPKLLFHYYDKDFNNEADTPDNFQSRRPNTSFCFLDIRSPGLGDTAMYLCATSRRQGLYNEQFFGPGTRLTVL.

V usage is TRBV7-6 and J usage is TRBJ2-1; 10 bases are shared with TRBD2. Germline V gives CDR1 SGHVS, CDR2 FNYEAQ. The V gene end was trimmed by 0 bases and the J gene end by 7 bases; junction bases not matched to a gene: 9. The CDR3 is 17 amino acids. The CDR3: CASSLAAGTSVGNEQFF. The CDR3 coding sequence is TGTGCCAGCAGCTTAGCGGCGGGGACTAGCGTTGGAAATGAGCAGTTCTTC.

This sequence joins TRBV10-3 and TRBJ1-2, with 12 bases fitting TRBD1. Germline CDR1 ENHRY, CDR2 SYGVKD. V dropped 2 bases and J dropped 8; count of bases not matched to a gene: 6. The CDR3 has 15 residues. The CDR3 DNA reads TGTGCCATCAGTGAGCTGGGACAGGGGGCCGGAGGCTACACCTTC. As protein: CAISELGQGAGGYTF.

The chain is built from TRBV15 and TRBJ1-5, with 7 bases that match TRBD1. V was pared by 1 base and J by 6 bases, with 9 bases of the junction left unmatched. The germline V gene has CDR1 LNHNV and CDR2 YYDKDF (reference sequence). This CDR3 has 16 residues. The CDR3 spells CATSRVRGQDIQPQHF. Here the CDR3 DNA reads TGTGCCACCAGCAGAGTACGTGGACAGGATATTCAGCCCCAGCATTTT.

J is TRBJ2-5 and V is TRBV2; D perhaps matches TRBD2 (7 bases). CDR1 and CDR2 (germline): SNHLY, FYNNEI. This CDR3 is 13 amino acids long. Deletions cut 7 bases from V and 5 bases from J, with 14 bases between. DNA of the CDR3: TGTGCCAGCATGGGGGGGCGCTGGGAGACCCAGTACTTC. It encodes CASMGGRWETQYF.

V and J are TRBV27 and TRBJ2-5; 12 nucleotides align to TRBD2. V lost 5 bases to trimming and J lost 1 base; unmatched junction nucleotides: 5. The germline V gene has CDR1 MNHEY and CDR2 SMNVEV (reference sequence). The CDR3 runs to 16 residues. CDR3 in amino acids: CASSAQLAGGQETQYF. CDR3 sequence (DNA): TGTGCCAGCAGTGCCCAACTAGCGGGGGGCCAAGAGACCCAGTACTTC.

The chain uses TRBV3-1 (or the pseudogene TRBV3-2) and TRBJ1-1; 12 bases line up with TRBD1. V lost 4 bases, J lost 6 bases, and 3 bases stayed unmatched. CDR1 LGHDT and CDR2 YNNKEL come from the germline V gene (reference sequence). The CDR3 spans 14 residues. CDR3 sequence reads: CASSPRDRGPEAFF. The CDR3 DNA is TGTGCCAGCAGCCCCAGGGACAGGGGGCCTGAAGCTTTCTTT.

The chain is built from TRBV5-4 and TRBJ2-7; D perhaps matches TRBD2 (5 bases). CDR1 and CDR2 (germline): SGHNT, YYREEE (reference sequence). With 0 bases removed from V and 3 bases from J, the gap between germline ends came to 13 bases. The CDR3 totals 15 residues. CDR3 sequence (DNA): TGTGCCAGCAGCTTGGGGAGGACCATCGGCTACGAGCAGTACTTC. This gives the protein CASSLGRTIGYEQYF.

The rearrangement joins TRBV7-2 to TRBJ1-1, with D uncertain. Germline loops: CDR1 SGHTA, CDR2 FQGNSA. The CDR3 runs to 13 residues. The V end lost 4 bases, the J end lost 8 bases, and 14 bases lay between the germline ends. This CDR3 reads CASSYDISHEAFF. The CDR3 nucleotides are TGTGCCAGCAGCTATGACATCAGTCACGAAGCTTTCTTT.

J is TRBJ1-5 and V is TRBV9; D remains unclear. Germline V gene sequence: CDR1 SGDLS, CDR2 YYNGEE. CDR3 length equals 14 residues. V shed 0 bases and J shed 0 bases, with 4 bases lying between them. In DNA, the CDR3 is TGTGCCAGCAGCGTAGCGGGTAGCAATCAGCCCCAGCATTTT. Its translation: CASSVAGSNQPQHF.

This clone was seen only once. This chain links TRBV6-5 with TRBJ2-7, with D maybe TRBD1 (7 bases). The CDR3 runs 16 residues. The germline V gene encodes CDR1 MNHEY and CDR2 SVGAGI. V was trimmed by 2 bases and J by 0 bases, leaving 14 bases between them. Here the CDR3 reads CASSYRPGGSSYEQYF. The CDR3 region has the DNA TGTGCCAGCAGTTACCGACCAGGGGGGAGCTCCTACGAGCAGTACTTC.

The chain joins TRBV7-2 to TRBJ1-2; 9 bases fit TRBD1. Trimming took 0 bases from V and 8 from J; bases not matched to a gene: 7. Germline CDR1 is SGHTA and CDR2 is FQGNSA. The CDR3 spans 15 residues. For the CDR3, the DNA is TGTGCCAGCAGCTTAGCGGCTACAGGGGGCCGAGGCTACACCTTC. Residues: CASSLAATGGRGYTF.

V is TRBV19 and J is TRBJ1-1; D ambiguous. The V gene's germline CDR1 is LNHDA and CDR2 SQIVND (reference sequence). Trimming removed 4 bases at V and 1 base at J, with 4 bases between. The CDR3 sequence is 12 residues long. CDR3 protein: CASSTGNTEAFF. The CDR3 nucleotides are TGTGCCAGTAGTACAGGGAACACTGAAGCTTTCTTT.

The gene calls are TRBV6-1 and TRBJ2-4, with D perhaps matching TRBD1 (6 bases). Between the trimmed V and J ends, which lost 3 bases and 8 bases, there was a span of 14 bases. The CDR3 is 14 amino acids. CDR1 MNHNS and CDR2 SASEGT come from the germline V gene. The CDR3 reads CASSESVGGYIQYF. CDR3 coding DNA: TGTGCCAGCAGTGAGTCAGTAGGGGGATACATTCAGTACTTC.

The chain combines TRBV19 with TRBJ2-7, with D possibly matching TRBD2 (5 bases). The V and J ends lost 1 base and 3 bases respectively, with 13 bases between them. CDR3 length equals 15 residues. Per germline, CDR1 LNHDA and CDR2 SQIVND (reference sequence). The CDR3 bases are TGTGCCAGTAGTATAGGAGGGAGTCGCGACTACGAGCAGTACTTC. Residues: CASSIGGSRDYEQYF. Complete variable domain (other parts from reference TRBV19 and TRBJ2-7): DGGITQSPKYLFRKEGQNVTLSCEQNLNHDAMYWYRQDPGQGLRLIYYSQIVNDFQKGDIAEGYSVSREKKESFPLTVTSAQKNPTAFYLCASSIGGSRDYEQYFGPGTRLTVT.

The chain recombines TRBV6-2 or TRBV6-3 with TRBJ2-7, with D possibly matching TRBD1 (7 bases). Germline V gene data show CDR1 as MNHEY and CDR2 as SVGEGT. The CDR3 is made up of 15 amino acids. V gave up 4 bases and J gave up 3 bases, with 16 bases separating them. The CDR3 region is CASSSPTGRFYEQYF. The CDR3 bases are TGTGCCAGCAGTTCCCCGACAGGGAGGTTCTACGAGCAGTACTTC.

The J gene is TRBJ1-1, the V gene TRBV2; 7 bases line up with TRBD1. Germline CDR1 is SNHLY and CDR2 is FYNNEI. This CDR3 has 14 amino acids. The V and J ends lost 8 bases and 8 bases, in that order; junction bases with no gene match: 14. Here the CDR3 DNA reads TGTGCCAGCCGTCCGGACAGGTCCCCTGAAGAAGCTTTCTTT. Translating it yields CASRPDRSPEEAFF.

The chain joins TRBV28 to TRBJ1-5; D is unclear. CDR1 and CDR2 (germline): MDHEN, SYDVKM. The CDR3 contains 13 residues. V lost 11 bases, J lost 8 bases, and 19 bases lay in between. CDR3 DNA: TGTGCCGTTAAACCCTCCAGCGGGGAGCCCCAGCATTTT. Amino acids: CAVKPSSGEPQHF.

The chain carries TRBV30 and TRBJ1-1; D gene ambiguous. CDR1 GTSNPN and CDR2 SVGIG come from the germline V gene (reference sequence). CDR3 length: 11 amino acids. Trimming took off 7 bases at V and 0 bases at J, with 6 bases between the two ends. CDR3 nucleotide sequence: TGTGCCTCCGGGATGAACACTGAAGCTTTCTTT. This sequence encodes CASGMNTEAFF.

The V and J genes are TRBV7-2 and TRBJ2-7; no definite D call. In germline, CDR1 is SGHTA, CDR2 FQGNSA. V dropped 6 bases and J dropped 2 bases, with 14 bases sitting between them. This CDR3 has 14 amino acids. CDR3 nucleotide sequence: TGTGCCAGCAGACGTTCGACAAATACCTACGAGCAGTACTTC. It specifies CASRRSTNTYEQYF.

This clone came up once. The chain combines TRBV3-1 (or the pseudogene TRBV3-2) with TRBJ1-6; D ambiguous. The CDR3 is 13 residues long. Germline V gives CDR1 LGHDT, CDR2 YNNKEL (reference sequence). The V end lost 2 bases, the J end lost 7 bases, and 6 bases lay between the germline ends. The CDR3 region is CASSQQVNSPLHF. The CDR3 DNA reads as TGTGCCAGCAGCCAACAGGTGAATTCACCCCTCCACTTT.

This clone turned up a few times. V gene TRBV30 combines with J gene TRBJ2-4; D ambiguous. V lost 2 bases, J lost 4 bases, and 3 bases lay in between. Germline assignment: CDR1 GTSNPN and CDR2 SVGIG (reference sequence). The CDR3 consists of 11 residues. The CDR3 DNA reads as TGTGCCTGGAGTACTAAAAACATTCAGTACTTC. Its protein product is CAWSTKNIQYF.